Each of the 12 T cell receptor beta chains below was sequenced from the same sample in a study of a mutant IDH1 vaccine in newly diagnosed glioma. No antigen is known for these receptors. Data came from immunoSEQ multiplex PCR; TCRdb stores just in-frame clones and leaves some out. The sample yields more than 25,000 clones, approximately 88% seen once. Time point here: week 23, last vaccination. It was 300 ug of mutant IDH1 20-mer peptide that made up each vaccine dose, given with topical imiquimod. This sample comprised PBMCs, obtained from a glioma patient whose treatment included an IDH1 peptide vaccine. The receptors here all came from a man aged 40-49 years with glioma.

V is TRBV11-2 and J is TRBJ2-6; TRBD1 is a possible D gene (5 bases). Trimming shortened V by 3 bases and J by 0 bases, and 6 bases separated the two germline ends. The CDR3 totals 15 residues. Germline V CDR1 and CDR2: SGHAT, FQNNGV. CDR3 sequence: CASSFRGSGANVLTF. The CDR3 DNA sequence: TGTGCCAGCAGCTTTAGGGGCTCTGGGGCCAACGTCCTGACTTTC.

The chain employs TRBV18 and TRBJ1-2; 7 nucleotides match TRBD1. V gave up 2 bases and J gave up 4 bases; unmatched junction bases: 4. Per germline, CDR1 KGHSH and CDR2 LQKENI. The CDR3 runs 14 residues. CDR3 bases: TGTGCCAGCTCACCAGACAGGGCCAGCTATGGCTACACCTTC. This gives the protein CASSPDRASYGYTF.

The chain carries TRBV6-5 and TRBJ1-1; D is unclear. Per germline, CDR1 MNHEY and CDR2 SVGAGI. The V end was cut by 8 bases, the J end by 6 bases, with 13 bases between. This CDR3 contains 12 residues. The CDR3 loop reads CASQRPGAEAFF. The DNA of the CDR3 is TGTGCCAGCCAGCGTCCCGGCGCTGAAGCTTTCTTT.

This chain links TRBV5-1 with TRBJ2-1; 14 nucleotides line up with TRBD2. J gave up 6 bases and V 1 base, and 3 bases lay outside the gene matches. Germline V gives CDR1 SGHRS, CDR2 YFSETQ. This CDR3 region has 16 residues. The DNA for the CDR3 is TGCGCCAGCAGCTTGTACGGACTAGCGGGAGGCAATGAGCAGTTCTTC. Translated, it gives CASSLYGLAGGNEQFF. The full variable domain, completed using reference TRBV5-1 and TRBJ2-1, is KAGVTQTPRYLIKTRGQQVTLSCSPISGHRSVSWYQQTPGQGLQFLFEYFSETQRNKGNFPGRFSGRQFSNSRSEMNVSTLELGDSALYLCASSLYGLAGGNEQFFGPGTRLTVL.

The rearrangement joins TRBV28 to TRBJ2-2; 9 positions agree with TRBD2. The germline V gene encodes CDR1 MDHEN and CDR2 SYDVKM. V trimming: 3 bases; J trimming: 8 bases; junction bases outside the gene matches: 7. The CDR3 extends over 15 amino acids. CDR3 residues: CASSFGSGRGGELFF. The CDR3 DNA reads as TGTGCCAGCAGTTTCGGTAGCGGGAGAGGGGGGGAGCTGTTTTTT.

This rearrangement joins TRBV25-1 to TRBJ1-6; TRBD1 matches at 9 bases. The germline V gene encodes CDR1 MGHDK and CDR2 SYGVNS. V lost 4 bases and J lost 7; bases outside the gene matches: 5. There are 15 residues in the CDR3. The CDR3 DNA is TGTGCCAGCAGTGCTTTACAGGGGGCCAATTCACCCCTCCACTTT. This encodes CASSALQGANSPLHF.

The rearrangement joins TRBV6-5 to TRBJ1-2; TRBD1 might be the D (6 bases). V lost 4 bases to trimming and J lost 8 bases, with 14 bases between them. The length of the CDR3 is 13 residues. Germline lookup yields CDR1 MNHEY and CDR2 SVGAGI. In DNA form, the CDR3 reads TGTGCCAGCAGTTCGAGGGGGTCGGGCGGCTACACCTTC. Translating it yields CASSSRGSGGYTF.

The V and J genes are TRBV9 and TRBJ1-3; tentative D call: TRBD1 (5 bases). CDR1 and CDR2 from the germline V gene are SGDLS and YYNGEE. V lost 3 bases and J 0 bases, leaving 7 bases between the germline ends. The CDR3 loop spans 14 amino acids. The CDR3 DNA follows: TGTGCCAGCAGCGCGGACATCTCTGGAAACACCATATATTTT. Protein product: CASSADISGNTIYF.

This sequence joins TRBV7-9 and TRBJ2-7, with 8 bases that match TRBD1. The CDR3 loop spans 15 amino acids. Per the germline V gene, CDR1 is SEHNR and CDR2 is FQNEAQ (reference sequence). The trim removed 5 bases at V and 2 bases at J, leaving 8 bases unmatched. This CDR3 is CASSPSGTGPYEQYF. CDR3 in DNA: TGTGCCAGCAGCCCTTCCGGGACAGGACCCTACGAGCAGTACTTC.

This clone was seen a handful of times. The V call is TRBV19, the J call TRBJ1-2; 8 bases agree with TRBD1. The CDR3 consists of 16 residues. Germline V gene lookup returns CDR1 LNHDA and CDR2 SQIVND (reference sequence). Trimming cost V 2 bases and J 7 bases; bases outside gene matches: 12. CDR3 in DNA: TGTGCCAGTAGTATAAATTCCCCAGGGGGCTGGGGTGGCTACACCTTC. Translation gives CASSINSPGGWGGYTF. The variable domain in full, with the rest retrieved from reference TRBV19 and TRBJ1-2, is DGGITQSPKYLFRKEGQNVTLSCEQNLNHDAMYWYRQDPGQGLRLIYYSQIVNDFQKGDIAEGYSVSREKKESFPLTVTSAQKNPTAFYLCASSINSPGGWGGYTFGSGTRLTVV.

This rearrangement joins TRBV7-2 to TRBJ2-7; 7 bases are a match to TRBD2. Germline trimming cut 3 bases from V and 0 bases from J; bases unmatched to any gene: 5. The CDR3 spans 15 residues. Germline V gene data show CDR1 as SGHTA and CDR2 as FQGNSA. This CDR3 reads CASSFSGTNSYEQYF. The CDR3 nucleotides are TGTGCCAGCAGCTTTTCCGGGACTAACTCCTACGAGCAGTACTTC.

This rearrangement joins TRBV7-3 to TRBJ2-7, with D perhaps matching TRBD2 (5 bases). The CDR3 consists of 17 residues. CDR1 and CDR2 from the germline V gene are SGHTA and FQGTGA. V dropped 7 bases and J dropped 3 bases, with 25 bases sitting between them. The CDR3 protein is CASTSSTEAVLHYEQYF. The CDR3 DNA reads TGTGCCAGCACCTCTAGCACGGAAGCGGTCCTGCACTACGAGCAGTACTTC.